The source of this T cell receptor beta chain is a study of cytomegalovirus exposure and HLA in healthy donors. Study-level findings and limits: V segments that were indistinguishable, TRBV6-2 and TRBV6-3 among them, were omitted from analysis. Researchers counted roughly 150 TCR beta chains as cytomegalovirus-associated. The authors later found most CMV-associated TCR beta chains appeared HLA-restricted. Both high specificity and high sensitivity reportedly marked the classifier's diagnosis of cytomegalovirus status.

Regarding this clone: Its antigen is not identified.

The PCR employed 60 Vbeta primers together with 13 Jbeta primers. Assay: immunoSEQ multiplex PCR; the TCRdb copy retains only in-frame clones and omits some. The table lists approximately 38,000 clones, 66% of them singletons. The CDR3 runs to 15 residues. Trimming took 2 bases from V and 0 from J, leaving 8 bases between them. Looked up from germline, CDR1 is SGHVS and CDR2 is FQNEAQ. The TCR originated in a man in his fifties in good health and CMV-seropositive. V and J are TRBV7-8 and TRBJ1-5; unclear D gene. Specimen: PBMCs. The CDR3, as DNA: TGTGCCAGCAGCTTATGGCTGAATAGCAATCAGCCCCAGCATTTT. This codes for CASSLWLNSNQPQHF.